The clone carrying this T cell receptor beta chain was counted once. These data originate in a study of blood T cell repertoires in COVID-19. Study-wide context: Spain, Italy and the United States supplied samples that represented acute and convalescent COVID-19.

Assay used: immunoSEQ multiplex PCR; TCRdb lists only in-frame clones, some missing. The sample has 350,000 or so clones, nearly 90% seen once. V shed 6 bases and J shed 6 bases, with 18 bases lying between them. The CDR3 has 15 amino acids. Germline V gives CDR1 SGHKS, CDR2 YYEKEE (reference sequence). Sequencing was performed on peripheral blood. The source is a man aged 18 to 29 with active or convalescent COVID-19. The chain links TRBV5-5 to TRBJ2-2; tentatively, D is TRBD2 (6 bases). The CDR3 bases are TGTGCCAGCATACGGGGAGGAGTTTTGGCCGGGGAGCTGTTTTTT. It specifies CASIRGGVLAGELFF.